This T cell receptor beta chain was found in a study of a mutant IDH1 vaccine in newly diagnosed glioma. V lost 5 bases, J lost 4 bases, and 15 bases lay in between. CDR1 MNHEY and CDR2 SMNVEV come from the germline V gene (reference sequence). The length of the CDR3 is 14 residues. Of note for this clone: Its antigen is not identified.

Using immunoSEQ multiplex PCR, the repertoire was profiled, and TCRdb retains in-frame clones only, with some absent. The data hold some 30,000 clones, with under 80% observed a single time. The sample's time point: week 11, during vaccination. Every vaccination contained 300 ug of the mutant IDH1 20-mer peptide and was paired with topical imiquimod. This TCR came from a man younger than 40 with glioma. This chain uses TRBV27 with TRBJ2-7; no definite D call. The starting material was PBMCs, obtained from a glioma patient whose treatment included an IDH1 peptide vaccine. Here the CDR3 reads CASSRSSQSYEQYF. The CDR3 DNA follows: TGTGCCAGCAGTCGAAGTTCTCAATCTTACGAGCAGTACTTC.